This entry lists 30 T cell receptor beta chains sequenced from one sample in a study of blood T cells in healthy people across ages. Alongside a J-beta primer mix, a sample-barcoded 5' primer served in a second PCR lasting about 7 to 11 cycles. Each CDR3 protein is one row after TCRdb ran MiXCR on the 5' RACE reads. The sample shows around 700,000 distinct CDR3 sequences, around a quarter of them seen only once. This same sample was also taken into another study, of T cells of mothers and their children.

Sequencing used blood. The receptors derive from a boy between 5 and 17 years old in good health.

The chain is built from TRBV4-1 and TRBJ2-5; TRBD2 might be the D (6 bases). CDR3 length: 19 residues. V dropped 0 bases and J dropped 4 bases, with 24 bases sitting between them. The germline gives CDR1 MGHRA, CDR2 YSYEKL. CDR3 amino acids: CASSQDGGSRETSVETQYF. CDR3 bases: TGCGCCAGCAGCCAAGATGGTGGTAGCCGGGAGACCTCGGTAGAGACCCAGTACTTC.

This clonotype appeared a few times. Since a much larger clone is just one base distant, this may be a read error. J is TRBJ2-2 and V is TRBV12-3 or TRBV12-4; D not resolved. The CDR3 is made up of 14 amino acids. Trimming took off 3 bases at V and 1 base at J, with 6 bases between the two ends. The CDR3, as DNA: TGTGCCAGCAGTTTGCACAGGAACACCGGGGAGCTGTTTTTT. It encodes CASSLHRNTGELFF.

The chain couples TRBV9 to TRBJ2-2; 9 nucleotides align to TRBD2. Trimming at V came to 1 base and at J to 2 bases, leaving 3 bases not matched to a gene. The CDR3 contains 16 residues. Germline-derived CDR1 and CDR2 are SGDLS and YYNGEE. CDR3 in amino acids: CASSVWLAGNTGELFF. The CDR3 DNA sequence: TGTGCCAGCAGCGTATGGCTAGCGGGAAACACCGGGGAGCTGTTTTTT.

This clonotype was counted between two and nine times. V usage is TRBV28 and J usage is TRBJ2-5; 11 positions agree with TRBD2. V lost 4 bases to trimming and J lost 11 bases; unmatched junction nucleotides: 15. CDR3 length: 16 amino acids. Germline lookup yields CDR1 MDHEN and CDR2 SYDVKM. The CDR3 loop is CASSSGTSGTFWGQYF. Written as DNA, the CDR3 is TGTGCCAGCAGTTCTGGGACTAGCGGAACCTTTTGGGGGCAGTACTTC.

This chain uses TRBV7-9 with TRBJ1-2; D might be TRBD1 (6 bases). Per germline, CDR1 SEHNR and CDR2 FQNEAQ (reference sequence). Trimming pared 5 bases from V and 6 bases from J, leaving 13 bases between. The CDR3 is made up of 13 amino acids. CDR3 loop: CASSLWDNNGYTF. CDR3 nucleotide sequence: TGTGCCAGCAGCCTCTGGGACAATAATGGCTACACCTTC.

The chain employs TRBV20-1 and TRBJ1-4; possible D gene TRBD1, 6 bases. CDR1 and CDR2 (germline): DFQATT, SNEGSKA (reference sequence). This CDR3 comprises 15 residues. Trimming took off 0 bases at V and 2 bases at J, with 10 bases between the two ends. The CDR3 DNA reads TGCAGTGCTAGAGACTCGAGGGGGACTAATGAAAAACTGTTTTTT. Its translation is CSARDSRGTNEKLFF.

The V and J genes are TRBV15 and TRBJ2-5, with TRBD1 matching 10 bases. The DNA end is more similar to TRBJ2-7, so the J call may be wrong. Germline CDR1 is LNHNV and CDR2 is YYDKDF (reference sequence). This CDR3 contains 16 residues. For the CDR3, the DNA is TGTGCCACCAGCAACTTGGGACAGGGGAGCTCCTACGAGCAGTACTTC. Translated: CATSNLGQGSSYEQYF.

The J gene is TRBJ2-3, the V gene TRBV7-9, with a possible D match to TRBD1 (5 bases). The germline V gene encodes CDR1 SEHNR and CDR2 FQNEAQ (reference sequence). This CDR3 contains 15 residues. Trimming stripped 4 bases from V and 0 bases from J, with 11 bases between. In DNA form, the CDR3 reads TGTGCCAGCAGCTCGGACACAACTAGCACAGATACGCAGTATTTT. It is translated as CASSSDTTSTDTQYF.

The chain employs TRBV7-6 and TRBJ2-7; D might be TRBD2 (5 bases). The germline V and J ends were trimmed by 5 bases and 3 bases, with 17 bases remaining between them. Germline CDR1 reads SGHVS; CDR2 reads FNYEAQ. The CDR3 runs to 15 residues. CDR3 sequence: CASSPNGSGGYEQYF. The CDR3 bases are TGTGCCAGCAGCCCAAATGGATCAGGAGGCTACGAGCAGTACTTC.

The rearrangement joins TRBV27 to TRBJ2-1, with D perhaps TRBD2 (6 bases). The tail of the sequence fits TRBJ2-7 better, so the J call may be wrong. CDR1 and CDR2 from the germline V gene are MNHEY and SMNVEV (reference sequence). This CDR3 region has 14 residues. CDR3 sequence reads: CASSFGAGSYEQYF. The CDR3 DNA reads TGTGCCAGCAGTTTCGGGGCGGGATCCTACGAGCAGTACTTC.

This clonotype came up a few times. This chain connects TRBV7-8 to TRBJ2-1, with D possibly being TRBD1 or TRBD2 (5 bases each). Germline V lookup: CDR1 SGHVS, CDR2 FQNEAQ. Between the trimmed V and J ends, which lost 5 bases and 7 bases, there was a span of 21 bases. The length of the CDR3 is 16 residues. This CDR3 is CASSTIRVWGFNEQFF. DNA of the CDR3: TGTGCCAGCAGCACGATCCGGGTTTGGGGGTTTAATGAGCAGTTCTTC.

V gene TRBV7-8 combines with J gene TRBJ2-3, with 15 bases identical to TRBD2. CDR1 is SGHVS, CDR2 FQNEAQ, per germline. The CDR3 extends over 16 amino acids. Unmatched junction bases numbered 6, after V lost 1 base and J lost 10 bases. The CDR3 reads CASSLGTSGGGGAQYF. CDR3 DNA: TGTGCCAGCAGCTTAGGGACTAGCGGGGGGGGCGGAGCGCAGTATTTT.

The V and J genes are TRBV20-1 and TRBJ2-5; 7 bases agree with TRBD2. V lost 4 bases and J lost 4; bases outside the gene matches: 6. CDR3 length: 13 amino acids. Germline V gives CDR1 DFQATT, CDR2 SNEGSKA (reference sequence). CDR3 loop: CSAKSGGGETQYF. Written as DNA, the CDR3 is TGCAGTGCTAAAAGTGGCGGGGGAGAGACCCAGTACTTC.

The rearrangement links TRBV13 to TRBJ1-5, with D possibly TRBD1 on 5 matching bases. V was cut by 5 bases and J by 6 bases, with 14 bases left in between. The CDR3 has 14 residues. Germline assignment: CDR1 PRHDT and CDR2 FYEKMQ (reference sequence). CDR3 residues: CASSLNQGGQPQHF. CDR3 in DNA: TGTGCCAGCAGCCTAAACCAGGGCGGTCAGCCCCAGCATTTT. Using reference TRBV13 and TRBJ1-5 for the parts outside the CDR3, the full variable domain is AAGVIQSPRHLIKEKRETATLKCYPIPRHDTVYWYQQGPGQDPQFLISFYEKMQSDKGSIPDRFSAQQFSDYHSELNMSSLELGDSALYFCASSLNQGGQPQHFGDGTRLSIL.

This rearrangement joins TRBV5-1 to TRBJ1-2, with a weak D call TRBD1 (5 bases). This CDR3 has 15 amino acids. V lost 4 bases and J lost 6, with 19 bases in between. Germline V CDR1 and CDR2: SGHRS, YFSETQ. The CDR3 here is CASSAAPGDSHGYTF. Here the CDR3 DNA reads TGCGCCAGCAGCGCGGCCCCGGGGGACTCTCATGGCTACACCTTC.

This clonotype showed up just a few times. Here the CDR3 reads CSVGSGAGANVLTF. CDR3 coding DNA: TGCAGCGTTGGCTCGGGGGCTGGGGCCAACGTCCTGACTTTC. The gene calls are TRBV29-1 and TRBJ2-6; tentative D call: TRBD2 (6 bases). V lost 4 bases, J lost 2 bases, and 9 bases lay in between. Germline V CDR1 and CDR2: SQVTM, ANQGSEA. The CDR3 has 14 residues.

This clonotype was counted a few times. This chain links TRBV7-2 with TRBJ1-3; D remains ambiguous. This CDR3 has 14 residues. Germline V gene lookup returns CDR1 SGHTA and CDR2 FQGNSA. Trimming cost V 1 base and J 7 bases, with 11 bases left between them. CDR3 sequence (DNA): TGTGCCAGCAGCTTAGAGACTGGGTGGAACACCATATATTTT. It codes for CASSLETGWNTIYF.

A few counts support this clonotype. The V and J genes are TRBV5-1 and TRBJ2-3; 8 bases are a match to TRBD2. Trimming took 2 bases from V and 4 from J; bases not matched to a gene: 9. This CDR3 has 16 residues. CDR1 and CDR2 from the germline V gene are SGHRS and YFSETQ. In DNA form, the CDR3 reads TGCGCCAGCAGCTTTGTATACGGGAGGGGAGCAGATACGCAGTATTTT. Protein: CASSFVYGRGADTQYF.

This clonotype was found a few times. The J gene is TRBJ2-7, the V gene TRBV12-3 or TRBV12-4, with TRBD2 as a possible D gene (6 bases). Trimming cost V 5 bases and J 3 bases, with 11 bases left between them. The CDR3 is made up of 13 amino acids. CDR3 nucleotide sequence: TGTGCCAGCAGTCGTAGCGGAATCTACGAGCAGTACTTC. Its translation is CASSRSGIYEQYF.

This clonotype was seen many times. The chain recombines TRBV20-1 with TRBJ2-3, with 8 nucleotides matching TRBD1. After removal of 6 bases from V and 3 bases from J, the junction contained 8 bases not matched to a gene. Looked up from germline, CDR1 is DFQATT and CDR2 is SNEGSKA (reference sequence). The length of the CDR3 is 14 residues. The CDR3, as DNA: TGCAGTGCCGAACAGGGGGTGTATACAGATACGCAGTATTTT. It codes for CSAEQGVYTDTQYF.

CDR3 in DNA: TGTGCCAGCAGCCCAAGGACAGGGCTCAGAACCGACAATGAGCAGTTCTTC. It encodes CASSPRTGLRTDNEQFF. The chain links TRBV7-6 to TRBJ2-1, with 8 bases identical to TRBD1. Germline V gene data show CDR1 as SGHVS and CDR2 as FNYEAQ. The CDR3 has 17 amino acids. The V gene end was trimmed by 5 bases and the J gene end by 5 bases; junction bases not matched to a gene: 14.

This clonotype turned up a few times. Since no conserved phenylalanine or tryptophan closes the CDR3, a read error is the likely cause. The chain uses TRBV20-1 and TRBJ2-5; possible D gene TRBD1, 6 bases. In germline, CDR1 is DFQATT, CDR2 SNEGSKA (reference sequence). There are 16 residues in the CDR3. With 3 bases removed from V and 5 bases from J, the gap between germline ends came to 22 bases. In DNA, the CDR3 is TGCAGTGCTAGCGGCAAGGACAGACTTGAAATGGAGACCCAGTACCTC. It yields the protein CSASGKDRLEMETQYL.

The chain carries TRBV4-3 and TRBJ2-7, with D perhaps TRBD1 (6 bases). CDR1 is LGHNA, CDR2 YSLEER, per germline. Trimming shortened V by 4 bases and J by 5 bases, and 12 bases separated the two germline ends. The CDR3 length is 13 residues. As DNA, the CDR3 is TGCGCCAGCAGCCGGGCACAGGGCCACGAGCAGTACTTC. Its translation: CASSRAQGHEQYF.

The gene calls are TRBV5-1 and TRBJ2-7, with a weak D call TRBD2 (5 bases). The CDR3 extends over 14 amino acids. Trimming pared 3 bases from V and 2 bases from J, leaving 12 bases between. Germline assignment: CDR1 SGHRS and CDR2 YFSETQ. The CDR3 DNA follows: TGCGCCAGCAGCTCGCCGGGATCGACCTACGAGCAGTACTTC. Its translation: CASSSPGSTYEQYF.

This clonotype was found a few times. The genes are TRBV2 and TRBJ2-1; 13 bases line up with TRBD2. Per germline, CDR1 SNHLY and CDR2 FYNNEI. This CDR3 spans 14 amino acids. V was pared by 10 bases and J by 7 bases, with 7 bases of the junction left unmatched. CDR3 bases: TGTGCCATCCTACTAGCGGGGGGGGTTAATGAGCAGTTCTTC. Protein sequence: CAILLAGGVNEQFF. Based on the CDR3 plus reference TRBV2 and TRBJ2-1, the full variable domain is EPEVTQTPSHQVTQMGQEVILRCVPISNHLYFYWYRQILGQKVEFLVSFYNNEISEKSEIFDDQFSVERPDGSNFTLKIRSTKLEDSAMYFCAILLAGGVNEQFFGPGTRLTVL.

The rearrangement joins TRBV20-1 to TRBJ2-3; 7 bases match TRBD2. The V and J ends lost 6 bases and 1 base, in that order; junction bases with no gene match: 10. The CDR3 sequence is 15 residues long. Germline V gene data show CDR1 as DFQATT and CDR2 as SNEGSKA (reference sequence). CDR3 sequence reads: CSAIYGGTRTDTQYF. CDR3 bases: TGCAGTGCCATCTACGGGGGGACCCGCACAGATACGCAGTATTTT.

The genes are TRBV4-2 and TRBJ1-4; D remains ambiguous. This CDR3 is built from 14 residues. V lost 4 bases to trimming and J lost 4 bases, with 10 bases between them. Germline CDR1 reads LGHNA; CDR2 reads YNFKEQ. In nucleotides, the CDR3 is TGTGCCAGCAGCCCAACGAGGGATAATGAAAAACTGTTTTTT. The encoded protein is CASSPTRDNEKLFF.

The table lists this clonotype with many counts. The J gene is TRBJ2-7, the V gene TRBV27, with a tentative D call TRBD1 (5 bases). V lost 0 bases to trimming and J lost 2 bases, with 8 bases between them. The CDR3 sequence is 14 residues long. CDR1 MNHEY and CDR2 SMNVEV come from the germline V gene (reference sequence). The CDR3 spells CASSLSPGTYEQYF. CDR3 coding DNA: TGTGCCAGCAGTTTATCGCCAGGGACCTACGAGCAGTACTTC.

This clonotype was detected a few times. This chain uses TRBV9 with TRBJ2-5, with TRBD2 identical over 9 bases. With V trimmed by 6 bases and J by 5 bases, 11 bases remained unmatched. Germline-derived CDR1 and CDR2 are SGDLS and YYNGEE. The CDR3 extends over 15 amino acids. The CDR3 is CASTASGTGGETQYF. The CDR3 region has the DNA TGTGCCAGCACCGCTAGCGGGACCGGGGGGGAGACCCAGTACTTC. The entire variable domain, with the rest obtained from reference TRBV9 and TRBJ2-5, is as follows: DSGVTQTPKHLITATGQRVTLRCSPRSGDLSVYWYQQSLDQGLQFLIQYYNGEERAKGNILERFSAQQFPDLHSELNLSSLELGDSALYFCASTASGTGGETQYFGPGTRLLVL.

This clonotype was observed a few times. CDR3: CASSQVGKFKETQYF. The CDR3 region has the DNA TGTGCCAGCAGCCAAGTCGGAAAGTTCAAAGAGACCCAGTACTTC. This chain uses TRBV14 with TRBJ2-5, with D hard to call. Germline CDR1 SGHDN, CDR2 FVKESK. V shed 1 base and J shed 3 bases, with 12 bases lying between them. This CDR3 is 15 amino acids long. The full variable domain, with the rest looked up from reference TRBV14 and TRBJ2-5, is EAGVTQFPSHSVIEKGQTVTLRCDPISGHDNLYWYRRVMGKEIKFLLHFVKESKQDESGMPNNRFLAERTGGTYSTLKVQPAELEDSGVYFCASSQVGKFKETQYFGPGTRLLVL.